This T cell receptor (beta chain) appears in the sequencing data of a study of blood T cells in healthy people across ages (dated by TCRdb to the mid-2010s). About the full investigation: In model experiments, template switching captured about one uniquely barcoded TCR beta cDNA molecule for every two T cells. Age-related changes in TCR beta repertoire diversity were measured in the study by deep sequencing normalized with unique cDNA molecular identifiers. Four age groups were formed from the donors: young (average 16 years), middle-aged (around 39), aged (62) and long-lived (about 75). To avoid experimental bias, donors of different ages were randomly spread across the sequencing lanes. Using the same blood draw, the study looked at two additional independent replicas of 1 million unique cDNA reads for two donors, one aged 18 to 29 and the other aged 80 or older.

Systemically healthy Caucasian individuals from Russia, approximately 39 in total and aged about 6 to 100 years, were included as donors. Around 10 milliliters of peripheral blood were collected from each donor into EDTA-treated Vacutainer tubes. Ficoll-Paque density-gradient centrifugation was used to isolate PBMCs, with at least 6.5 million per sample. Total RNA, at least 6 micrograms per sample, was extracted from PBMCs with Trizol reagent. Naive CD45RAhigh/CD27high T cell percentages were measured by flow cytometry on a PBMC aliquot from every donor. Receptors were amplified or captured by 5' RACE. The sample was run on an Illumina HiSeq 2500. A second PCR of 7 to 11 cycles was performed with a sample-barcoded 5' primer and a J-beta primer mix. A template-switch 5' adaptor carrying 12 random nucleotides introduced a unique molecular identifier onto each TCR beta cDNA molecule. At least 2.5 million CDR3-containing paired-end reads were obtained from each sample. First-strand cDNA was synthesized from all RNA with the Mint cDNA synthesis kit, primed by a TRBC-specific oligonucleotide. After uracil-DNA glycosylase treatment, a first 18-cycle PCR used universal primers M1SS and BC2_uni_R on all cDNA. Concerning the study's data processing: Normalization of each sample was performed by random selection of 1 million high-quality reads, each carrying a distinct molecular identifier. Instead of being binned into consensus sequences, reads that shared molecular identifiers were thrown out. MiTCR, run with a Q25 quality threshold and the strictest error-elimination algorithm, handled CDR3 identification, clonotype clustering and error correction. A nonparametric unseen species model using Euler transformation provided a lower-bound estimate of total TCR beta diversity. The public reads were quality trimmed at Q25 with fastp and then assembled into clones with MiXCR by TCRdb, keeping productive beta chains. Records with the same CDR3 protein are collapsed into one entry carrying the most frequent genes and DNA. These V and J calls rely on TCRdb rather than the paper's analysis. This sample is represented by around 940,000 distinct CDR3 sequences; around 54% of them were singletons. About a fifth of the sample is in the top ten clones.

There are 14 amino acids in the CDR3, from cysteine to phenylalanine inclusive. Only the CDR3 DNA is retained, 42 bases long and in frame from the first base. According to the germline V gene (reference sequence), CDR1 reads MNHNY and CDR2 reads SVGAGI. Deletion took 8 bases off V and 8 bases off J, with a span of 19 bases between the germline ends. With regard to this clonotype: Its antigen target is currently unknown. No base-level quality is on record; no much larger clone is a single base apart.

Overall study results and their limits: Compared with the aged group, the long-lived group had more naive CD4+ T cells, fewer expanded clones and increased TCR diversity, a pattern suggesting age selection. Conclusive comparison of naive and antigen-experienced compartments was prevented by the profiling of bulk unsorted PBMCs. Estimates of total diversity based on one million sequenced T cells were considered lower bounds and underestimates. Donor CMV infection status was unknown, potentially confounding age-related changes in expanded clonotypes. Observed TCR beta diversity per million T cells fell roughly linearly with age, and a significant reduction was already apparent by age around 40. There was a strong correlation between observed TCR beta diversity and the percentage of naive T cells measured by flow cytometry.

Sequences were obtained from blood. The chain uses TRBV6-6 and TRBJ2-1; the D gene is possibly TRBD1, with 6 bases matching. This TCR was recovered from a woman in her fifties or sixties in good health. The DNA reads TGTGCCAGCTCCCCGCTGGCAGGGGTCGATGAGCAGTTCTTC. Its protein is CASSPLAGVDEQFF.